One and the same sample provided the 2 T cell receptor beta chains below, sequenced in a study of T-cell memory formation after mild COVID-19. TCRdb itself ran the 5' RACE reads through MiXCR, one entry per CDR3 protein. This sample yields approximately 350,000 distinct CDR3 sequences, of which around 28% are seen a single time; roughly 14% belongs to the top ten. Sequenced: PBMCs or a T cell subset sorted from them (not recorded which). The receptors stem from an adult woman who had mild COVID-19 (a few samples of this study predate the infection). Cell type and time point are not known.

The chain has TRBV7-9 and TRBJ1-1; no clear D gene. V shed 4 bases and J shed 6 bases, with 9 bases lying between them. This CDR3 is built from 12 residues. From germline, CDR1 is SEHNR and CDR2 FQNEAQ (reference sequence). The CDR3 protein is CASSSSRSEAFF. CDR3 in DNA: TGTGCCAGCAGCTCTTCTAGATCTGAAGCTTTCTTT.

The chain links TRBV20-1 to TRBJ1-5; 7 nucleotides agree with TRBD1. Trimming took 6 bases from V and 4 from J; bases not matched to a gene: 12. Germline CDR1 is DFQATT and CDR2 is SNEGSKA (reference sequence). The CDR3 covers 15 residues. The CDR3 DNA reads TGCAGTGCCTCGCCGGGCAGGGGGTGGAATCAGCCCCAGCATTTT. This codes for CSASPGRGWNQPQHF.